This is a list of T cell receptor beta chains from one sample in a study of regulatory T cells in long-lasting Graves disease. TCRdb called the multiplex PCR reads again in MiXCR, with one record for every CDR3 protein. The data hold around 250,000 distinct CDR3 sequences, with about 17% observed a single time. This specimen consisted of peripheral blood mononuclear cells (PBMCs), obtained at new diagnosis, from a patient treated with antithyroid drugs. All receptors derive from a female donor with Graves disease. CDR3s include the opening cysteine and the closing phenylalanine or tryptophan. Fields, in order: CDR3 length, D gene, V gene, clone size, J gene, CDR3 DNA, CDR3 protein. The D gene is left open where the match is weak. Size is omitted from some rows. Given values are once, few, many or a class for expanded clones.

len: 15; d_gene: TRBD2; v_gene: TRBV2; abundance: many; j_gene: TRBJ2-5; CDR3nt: TGTGCCAGCAGCTTAGCGGGAGAACGCCAAGAGACCCAGTACTTC; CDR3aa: CASSLAGERQETQYF
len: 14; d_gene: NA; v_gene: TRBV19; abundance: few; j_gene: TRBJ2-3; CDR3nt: TGTGCCAGTAGTATACGGAGCACTTCAGATACGCAGTATTTT; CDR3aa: CASSIRSTSDTQYF
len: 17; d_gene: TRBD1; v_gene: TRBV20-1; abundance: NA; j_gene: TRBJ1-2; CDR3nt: TGCAGTGCCCCTGGTGGTTCGTCAGGGGGTTTTAGGGATGGCTACACCTTC; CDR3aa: CSAPGGSSGGFRDGYTF
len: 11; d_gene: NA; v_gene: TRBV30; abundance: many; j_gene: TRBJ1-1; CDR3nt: TGTGCCTGGAGGCTGAACACTGAAGCTTTCTTT; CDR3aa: CAWRLNTEAFF
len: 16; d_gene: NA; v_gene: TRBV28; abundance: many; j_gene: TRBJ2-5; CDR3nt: TGTGCCAGCAGCCTACGTGGGGGAGCCGGTGTAGAGACCCAGTACTTC; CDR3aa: CASSLRGGAGVETQYF
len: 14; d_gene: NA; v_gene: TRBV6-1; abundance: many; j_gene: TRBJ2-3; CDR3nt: TGTGCCAGCAGCATCATTAGCGGCACAGATACGCAGTATTTT; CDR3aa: CASSIISGTDTQYF
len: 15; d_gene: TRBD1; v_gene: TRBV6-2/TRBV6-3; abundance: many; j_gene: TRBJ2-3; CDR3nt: TGTGCCAGCAGTAATACAGGGGCTTGGGGGGATACGCAGTATTTT; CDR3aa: CASSNTGAWGDTQYF
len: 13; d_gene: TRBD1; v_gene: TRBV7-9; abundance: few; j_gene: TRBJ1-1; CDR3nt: TGTGCCACCGACAGGGTGGGAAACACTGAAGCTTTCTTT; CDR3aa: CATDRVGNTEAFF
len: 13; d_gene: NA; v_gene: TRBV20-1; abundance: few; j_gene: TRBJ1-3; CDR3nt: TGCAGTGCTAGTGGGTACTCTGGAAACACCATATATTTT; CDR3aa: CSASGYSGNTIYF
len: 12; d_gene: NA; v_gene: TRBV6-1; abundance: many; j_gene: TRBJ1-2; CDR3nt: TGTGCCAGCTCGGGGGGGGACTATGGCTACACCTTC; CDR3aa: CASSGGDYGYTF
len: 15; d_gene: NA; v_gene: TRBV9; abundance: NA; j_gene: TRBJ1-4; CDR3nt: TGTGCCAGCAGCCCCTTAGGGCAGCTAAATGAAAAACTGTTTTTT; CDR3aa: CASSPLGQLNEKLFF
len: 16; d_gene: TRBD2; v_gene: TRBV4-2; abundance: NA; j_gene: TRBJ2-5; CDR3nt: TGTGCCAGCAGCCAAGAAGGAGCGGGGGCTCCGGAGACCCAGTACTTC; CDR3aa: CASSQEGAGAPETQYF
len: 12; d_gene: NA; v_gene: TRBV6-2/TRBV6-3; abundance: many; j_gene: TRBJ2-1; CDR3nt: TGTGCCAGCAAAGGACAGAACAATGAGCAGTTCTTC; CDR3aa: CASKGQNNEQFF
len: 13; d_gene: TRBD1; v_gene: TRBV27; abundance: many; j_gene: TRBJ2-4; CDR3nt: TGTGCCAGCAGTTGGGGACAGCAAAACATTCAGTACTTC; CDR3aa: CASSWGQQNIQYF
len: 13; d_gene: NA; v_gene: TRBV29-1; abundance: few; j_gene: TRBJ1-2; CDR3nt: TGCAGCGTTGTATGGCAGGGTAGCTATGGCTACACCTTC; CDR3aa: CSVVWQGSYGYTF
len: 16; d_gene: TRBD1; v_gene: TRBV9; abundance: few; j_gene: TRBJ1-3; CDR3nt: TGTGCCAGCAGCGCGAGACAGGGAGTCTTTGGAAACACCATATATTTT; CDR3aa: CASSARQGVFGNTIYF
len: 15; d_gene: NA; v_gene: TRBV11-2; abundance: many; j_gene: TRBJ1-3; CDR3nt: TGTGCCAGCAGCTTCAACCCTCGCCCTGGAAACACCATATATTTT; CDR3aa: CASSFNPRPGNTIYF
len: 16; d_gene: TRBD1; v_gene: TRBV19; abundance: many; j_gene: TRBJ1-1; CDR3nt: TGTGCCAGTAGCCCGTTCGCAGGGGGCATGAACACTGAAGCTTTCTTT; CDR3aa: CASSPFAGGMNTEAFF
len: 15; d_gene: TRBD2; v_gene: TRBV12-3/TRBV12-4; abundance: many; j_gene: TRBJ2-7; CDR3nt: TGTGCCAGCAGTTCCTATTTTGATAGCGGGAGGGCCCAGTACTTC; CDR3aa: CASSSYFDSGRAQYF
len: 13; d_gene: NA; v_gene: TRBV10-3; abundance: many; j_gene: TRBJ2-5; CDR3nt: TGTGCCATCAGTGAGGCAGGGGTAGAGACCCAGTACTTC; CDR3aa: CAISEAGVETQYF
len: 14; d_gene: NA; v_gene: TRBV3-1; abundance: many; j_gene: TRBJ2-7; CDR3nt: TGTGCCAGCAGCCAAGGGGGCGGAGTTTACGAGCAGTACTTC; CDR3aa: CASSQGGGVYEQYF
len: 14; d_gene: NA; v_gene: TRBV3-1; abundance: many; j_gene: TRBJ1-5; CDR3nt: TGTGCCAGCAGCCAAATGGGGGGCAATCAGCCCCAGCATTTT; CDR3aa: CASSQMGGNQPQHF
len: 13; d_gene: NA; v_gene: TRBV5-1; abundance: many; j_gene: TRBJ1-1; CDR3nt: TGTGCCAGCAGCTCTGGGTCGCCCACTGAAGCTTTCTTT; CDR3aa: CASSSGSPTEAFF
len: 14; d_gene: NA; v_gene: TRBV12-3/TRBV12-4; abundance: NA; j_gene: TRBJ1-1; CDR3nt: TGTGCCAGCAGACCGGGCCCCAAGAACACTGAAGCTTTCTTT; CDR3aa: CASRPGPKNTEAFF
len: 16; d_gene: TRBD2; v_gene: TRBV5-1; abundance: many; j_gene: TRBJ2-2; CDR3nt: TGCGCCAGCAGCAAGAACGCGGGAGACGGTTCCGGGGAGCTGTTTTTT; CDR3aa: CASSKNAGDGSGELFF
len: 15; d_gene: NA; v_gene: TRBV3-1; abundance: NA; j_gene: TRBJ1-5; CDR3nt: TGTGCCAGCAGCCAAGACCCCTTTAGCAATCAGCCCCAGCATTTT; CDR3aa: CASSQDPFSNQPQHF
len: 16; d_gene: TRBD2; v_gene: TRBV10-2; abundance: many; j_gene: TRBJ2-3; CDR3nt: TGCGCCAGCAGTGAGGGGCGGGAGGGCCGTAACGATACGCAGTATTTT; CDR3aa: CASSEGREGRNDTQYF
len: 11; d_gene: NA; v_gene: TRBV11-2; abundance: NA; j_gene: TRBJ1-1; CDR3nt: TGTGCCAGTGTCATGAACACTGAAGCTTTCTTT; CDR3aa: CASVMNTEAFF
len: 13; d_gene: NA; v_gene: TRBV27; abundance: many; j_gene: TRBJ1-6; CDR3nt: TGTGCCAGCAGTTTGGACACTAGTTCACCCCTCCACTTT; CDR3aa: CASSLDTSSPLHF